Detailed here is one TCR beta chain. What it binds is not known. These data belong to a study of T cells expressing NK-cell markers. General observations from the study: Roughly 6 of the donors carried dominant NKG2C+ clonotypes that took up roughly 1.0-8% of their CD8+ T cells.

It was by 5'RACE template switching with UMIs that TCR beta cDNA was made. TCRdb reprocessed the 5' RACE reads and keeps a single row for each CDR3 protein, giving no DNA. In all, the sample yields about 460,000 distinct CDR3 sequences. Germline CDR1 and CDR2: SGHDN and FVKESK. This CDR3 region has 14 residues. This receptor was identified in a woman between 50 and 59 years old in good health. The sample consisted of blood T cells: a sorted CD56 or NKG2C T cell subset, CD4+ or CD8+ T cells, or bulk PBMC T cells (not recorded which). This rearrangement joins TRBV14 to TRBJ2-3. CDR3 region: CASSQVVLTDTQYF.